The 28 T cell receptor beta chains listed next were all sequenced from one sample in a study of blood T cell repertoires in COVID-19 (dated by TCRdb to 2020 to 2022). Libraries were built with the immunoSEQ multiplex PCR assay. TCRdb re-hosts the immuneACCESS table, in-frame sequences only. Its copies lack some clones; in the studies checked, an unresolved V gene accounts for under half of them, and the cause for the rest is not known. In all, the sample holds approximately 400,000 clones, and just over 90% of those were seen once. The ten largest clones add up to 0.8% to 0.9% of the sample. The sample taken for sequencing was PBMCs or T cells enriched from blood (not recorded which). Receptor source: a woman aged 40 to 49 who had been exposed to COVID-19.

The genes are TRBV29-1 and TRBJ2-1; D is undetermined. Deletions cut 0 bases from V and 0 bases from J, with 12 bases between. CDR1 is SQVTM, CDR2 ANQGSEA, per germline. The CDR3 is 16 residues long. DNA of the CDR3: TGCAGCGTTGAAGAAAAGCCCCTGAGCTCCTACAATGAGCAGTTCTTC. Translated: CSVEEKPLSSYNEQFF.

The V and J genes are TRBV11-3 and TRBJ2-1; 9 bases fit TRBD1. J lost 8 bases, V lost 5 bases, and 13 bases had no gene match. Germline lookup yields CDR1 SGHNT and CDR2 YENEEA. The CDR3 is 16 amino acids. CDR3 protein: CASSPRDRVMKDEQFF. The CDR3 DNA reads TGTGCCAGCAGCCCACGGGACAGGGTAATGAAGGATGAGCAGTTCTTC.

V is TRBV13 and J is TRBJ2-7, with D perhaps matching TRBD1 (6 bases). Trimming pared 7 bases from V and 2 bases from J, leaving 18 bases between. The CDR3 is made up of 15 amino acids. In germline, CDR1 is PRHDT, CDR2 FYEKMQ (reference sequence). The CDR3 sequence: CASNSKGELPYEQYF. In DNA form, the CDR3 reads TGTGCCAGCAACAGTAAGGGGGAGCTCCCCTACGAGCAGTACTTC.

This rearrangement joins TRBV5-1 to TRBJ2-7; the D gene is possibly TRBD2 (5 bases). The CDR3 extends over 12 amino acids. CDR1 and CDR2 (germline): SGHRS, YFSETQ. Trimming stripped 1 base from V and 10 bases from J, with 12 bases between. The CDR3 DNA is TGCGCCAGCAGCTTGACTAGTCAGCCTCAGTACTTC. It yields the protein CASSLTSQPQYF. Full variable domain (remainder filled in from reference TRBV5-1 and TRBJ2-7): KAGVTQTPRYLIKTRGQQVTLSCSPISGHRSVSWYQQTPGQGLQFLFEYFSETQRNKGNFPGRFSGRQFSNSRSEMNVSTLELGDSALYLCASSLTSQPQYFGPGTRLTVT.

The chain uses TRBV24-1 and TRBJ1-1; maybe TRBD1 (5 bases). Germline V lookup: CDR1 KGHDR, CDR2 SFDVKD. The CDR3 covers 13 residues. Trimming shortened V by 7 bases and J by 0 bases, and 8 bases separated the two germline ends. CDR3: CATRTDMNTEAFF. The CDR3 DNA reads TGTGCCACCAGGACAGATATGAACACTGAAGCTTTCTTT.

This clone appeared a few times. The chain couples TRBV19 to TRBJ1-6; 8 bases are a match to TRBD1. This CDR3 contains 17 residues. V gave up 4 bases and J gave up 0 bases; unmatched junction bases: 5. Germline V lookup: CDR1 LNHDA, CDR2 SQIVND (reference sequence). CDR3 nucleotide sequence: TGTGCCAGTAGTACCGGGACAGGAAGCTCCTATAATTCACCCCTCCACTTT. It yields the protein CASSTGTGSSYNSPLHF.

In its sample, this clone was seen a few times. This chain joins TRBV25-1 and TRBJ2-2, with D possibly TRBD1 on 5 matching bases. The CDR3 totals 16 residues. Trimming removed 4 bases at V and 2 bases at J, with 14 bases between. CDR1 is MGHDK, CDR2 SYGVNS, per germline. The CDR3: CASSGSRVLNTGELFF. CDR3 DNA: TGTGCCAGCAGTGGGAGCAGGGTTTTAAACACCGGGGAGCTGTTTTTT.

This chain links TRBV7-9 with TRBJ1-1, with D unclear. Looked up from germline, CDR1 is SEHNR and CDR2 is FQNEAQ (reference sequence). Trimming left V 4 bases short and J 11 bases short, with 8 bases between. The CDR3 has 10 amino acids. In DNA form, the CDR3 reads TGTGCCAGCAGCTCTAGCGTGGCTTTCTTT. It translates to CASSSSVAFF.

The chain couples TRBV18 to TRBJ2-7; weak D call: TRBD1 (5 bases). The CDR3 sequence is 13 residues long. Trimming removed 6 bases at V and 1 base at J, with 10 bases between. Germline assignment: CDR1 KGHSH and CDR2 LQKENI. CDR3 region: CASSKRQSYEQYF. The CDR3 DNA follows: TGTGCCAGCTCCAAAAGACAGTCCTACGAGCAGTACTTC.

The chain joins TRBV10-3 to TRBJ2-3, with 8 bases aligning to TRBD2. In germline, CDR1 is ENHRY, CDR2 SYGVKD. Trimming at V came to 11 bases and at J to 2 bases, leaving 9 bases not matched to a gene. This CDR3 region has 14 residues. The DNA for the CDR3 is TGTGCCGCCGGGGGGGCGGGGCTCACAGATACGCAGTATTTT. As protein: CAAGGAGLTDTQYF.

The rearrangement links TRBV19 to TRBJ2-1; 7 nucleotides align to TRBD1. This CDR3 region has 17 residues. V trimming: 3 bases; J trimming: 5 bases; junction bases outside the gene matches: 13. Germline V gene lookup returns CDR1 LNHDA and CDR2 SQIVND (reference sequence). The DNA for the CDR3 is TGTGCCAGTAGTATCCGGACAGGAGGTGGGCTGGACAATGAGCAGTTCTTC. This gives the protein CASSIRTGGGLDNEQFF.

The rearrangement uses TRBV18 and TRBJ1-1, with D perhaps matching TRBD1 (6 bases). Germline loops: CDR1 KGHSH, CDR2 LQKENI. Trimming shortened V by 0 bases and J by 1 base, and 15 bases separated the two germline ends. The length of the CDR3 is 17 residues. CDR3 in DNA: TGTGCCAGCTCACCACCGCTACCAGGGGACCCGAACACTGAAGCTTTCTTT. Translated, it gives CASSPPLPGDPNTEAFF. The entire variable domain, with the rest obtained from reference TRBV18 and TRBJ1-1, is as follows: NAGVMQNPRHLVRRRGQEARLRCSPMKGHSHVYWYRQLPEEGLKFMVYLQKENIIDESGMPKERFSAEFPKEGPSILRIQQVVRGDSAAYFCASSPPLPGDPNTEAFFGQGTRLTVV.

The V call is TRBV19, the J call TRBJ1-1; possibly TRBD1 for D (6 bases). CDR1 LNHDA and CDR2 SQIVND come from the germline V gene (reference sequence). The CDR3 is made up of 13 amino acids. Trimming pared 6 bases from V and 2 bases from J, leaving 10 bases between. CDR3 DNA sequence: TGTGCCAGTAGGCAACAGGGAAACACTGAAGCTTTCTTT. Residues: CASRQQGNTEAFF.

As DNA, the CDR3 is TGTGCCACCAGTGATTCTCGGCCCACAGGGGGTAACACAGATACGCAGTATTTT. It encodes CATSDSRPTGGNTDTQYF. This rearrangement joins TRBV24-1 to TRBJ2-3, with TRBD1 matching 8 bases. V was pared by 2 bases and J by 2 bases, with 11 bases of the junction left unmatched. The germline V gene encodes CDR1 KGHDR and CDR2 SFDVKD. The length of the CDR3 is 18 residues.

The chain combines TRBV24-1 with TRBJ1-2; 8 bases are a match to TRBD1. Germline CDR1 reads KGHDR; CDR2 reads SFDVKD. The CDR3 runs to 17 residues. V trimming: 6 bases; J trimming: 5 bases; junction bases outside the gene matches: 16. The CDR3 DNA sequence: TGTGCCACCAGTCCCTCCCCTCAAACAGGGGGGCCGTATGGCTACACCTTC. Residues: CATSPSPQTGGPYGYTF.

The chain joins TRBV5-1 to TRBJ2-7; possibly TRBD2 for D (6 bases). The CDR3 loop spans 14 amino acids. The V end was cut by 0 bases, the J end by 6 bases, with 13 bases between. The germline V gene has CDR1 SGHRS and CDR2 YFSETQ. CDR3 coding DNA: TGCGCCAGCAGCTTGGGGGGAGGAAATAGCGAGCAGTACTTC. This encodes CASSLGGGNSEQYF.

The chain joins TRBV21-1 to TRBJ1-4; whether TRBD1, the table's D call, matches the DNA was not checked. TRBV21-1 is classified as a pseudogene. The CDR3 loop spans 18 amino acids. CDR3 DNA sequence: TGTGCCAGCAGCAAAGGGGCAGGGGGAAGTGTTTTTGGGGAAAAACTGTTTTTT. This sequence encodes CASSKGAGGSVFGEKLFF.

CDR3 sequence reads: CAGELAEETQYF. CDR3 bases: TGTGCCGGTGAACTAGCGGAAGAGACCCAGTACTTC. This chain links TRBV19 with TRBJ2-5; 8 positions agree with TRBD2. CDR1 is LNHDA, CDR2 SQIVND, per germline (reference sequence). V trimming: 11 bases; J trimming: 3 bases; junction bases outside the gene matches: 5. The CDR3 runs 12 residues. Drawing the rest from reference TRBV19 and TRBJ2-5, the complete variable domain is DGGITQSPKYLFRKEGQNVTLSCEQNLNHDAMYWYRQDPGQGLRLIYYSQIVNDFQKGDIAEGYSVSREKKESFPLTVTSAQKNPTAFYLCAGELAEETQYFGPGTRLLVL.

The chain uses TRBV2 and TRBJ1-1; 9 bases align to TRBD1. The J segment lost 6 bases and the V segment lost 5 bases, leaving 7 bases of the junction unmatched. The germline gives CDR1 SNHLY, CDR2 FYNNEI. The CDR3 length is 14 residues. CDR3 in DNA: TGTGCCAGCAGTAACCCGGACAGGGGAGCTGAAGCTTTCTTT. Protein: CASSNPDRGAEAFF.

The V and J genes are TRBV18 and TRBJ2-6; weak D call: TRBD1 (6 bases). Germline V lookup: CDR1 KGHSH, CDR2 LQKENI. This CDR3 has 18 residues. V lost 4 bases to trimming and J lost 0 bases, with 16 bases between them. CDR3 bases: TGTGCCAGCTCACGTAGTTTGCAGGGGTCCTCTGGGGCCAACGTCCTGACTTTC. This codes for CASSRSLQGSSGANVLTF.

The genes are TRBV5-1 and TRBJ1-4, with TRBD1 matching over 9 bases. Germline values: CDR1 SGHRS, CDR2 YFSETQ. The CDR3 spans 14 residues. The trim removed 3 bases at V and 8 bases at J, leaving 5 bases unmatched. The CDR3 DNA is TGCGCCAGCAGCTCGGGACAGGGAGGAGAAAAACTGTTTTTT. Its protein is CASSSGQGGEKLFF.

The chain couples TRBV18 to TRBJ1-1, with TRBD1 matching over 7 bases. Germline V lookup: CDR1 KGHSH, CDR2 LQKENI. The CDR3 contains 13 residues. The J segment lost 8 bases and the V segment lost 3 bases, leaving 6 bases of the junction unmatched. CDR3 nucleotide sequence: TGTGCCAGCTCACCCGCATTGACAGGGGAAGCTTTCTTT. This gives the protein CASSPALTGEAFF.

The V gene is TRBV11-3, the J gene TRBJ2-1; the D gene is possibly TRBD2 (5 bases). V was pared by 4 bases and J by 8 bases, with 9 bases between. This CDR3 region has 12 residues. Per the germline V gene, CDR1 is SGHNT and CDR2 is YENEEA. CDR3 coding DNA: TGTGCCAGCAGCTCGAGGGAACATGAGCAGTTCTTC. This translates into CASSSREHEQFF. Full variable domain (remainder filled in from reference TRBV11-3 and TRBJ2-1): EAGVVQSPRYKIIEKKQPVAFWCNPISGHNTLYWYLQNLGQGPELLIRYENEEAVDDSQLPKDRFSAERLKGVDSTLKIQPAELGDSAVYLCASSSREHEQFFGPGTRLTVL.

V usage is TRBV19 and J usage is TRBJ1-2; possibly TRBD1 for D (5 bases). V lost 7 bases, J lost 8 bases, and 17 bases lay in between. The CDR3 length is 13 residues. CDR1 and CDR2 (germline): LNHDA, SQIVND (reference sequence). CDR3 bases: TGTGCCAGTATGGAGGGGCCCTTACTAGGCTACACCTTC. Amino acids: CASMEGPLLGYTF.

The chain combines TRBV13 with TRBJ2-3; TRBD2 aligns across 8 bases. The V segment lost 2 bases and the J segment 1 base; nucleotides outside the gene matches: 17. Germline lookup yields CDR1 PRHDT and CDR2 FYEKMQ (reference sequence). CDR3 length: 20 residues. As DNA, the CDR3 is TGTGCCAGCAGCTTATGGATGGGGCGGGAGGTCCTGAGAGGCACAGATACGCAGTATTTT. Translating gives CASSLWMGREVLRGTDTQYF.

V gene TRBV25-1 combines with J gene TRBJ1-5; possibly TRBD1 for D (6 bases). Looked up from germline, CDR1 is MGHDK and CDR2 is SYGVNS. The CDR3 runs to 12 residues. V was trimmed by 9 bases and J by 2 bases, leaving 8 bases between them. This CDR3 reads CASRQGNQPQHF. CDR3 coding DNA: TGTGCCAGTAGACAGGGCAATCAGCCCCAGCATTTT.

The CDR3 region is CASSSGTALWGEKLFF. DNA for the CDR3: TGTGCCAGTAGTTCCGGGACAGCCCTTTGGGGTGAAAAACTGTTTTTT. The rearrangement uses TRBV19 and TRBJ1-4, with 7 positions matching TRBD1. This CDR3 has 16 amino acids. V lost 5 bases and J lost 7; bases outside the gene matches: 13. The germline V gene has CDR1 LNHDA and CDR2 SQIVND (reference sequence).

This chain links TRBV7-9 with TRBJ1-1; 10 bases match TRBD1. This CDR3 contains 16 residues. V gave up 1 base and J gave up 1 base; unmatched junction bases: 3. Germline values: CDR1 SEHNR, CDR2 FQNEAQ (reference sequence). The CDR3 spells CASSLGQGAGNTEAFF. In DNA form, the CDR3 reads TGTGCCAGCAGCTTAGGACAGGGGGCGGGGAACACTGAAGCTTTCTTT.